There are a few counts of the clone carrying this T cell receptor (beta chain). Its antigen is unidentified. The sample is drawn from a study of post-analysis software for immune sequencing data. Study-level background: The patients showed relapsing-remitting, secondary progressive and progressive-relapsing multiple sclerosis courses.

Study-level points and caveats: Comparison of patients with controls showed roughly five TRBV segments more frequent in patients, TRBV5-6, TRBV5-1 and TRBV20-1 among them. Versus controls, multiple sclerosis patients showed significantly lower diversity (normalized Chao1). With F measure, samples from one preparation batch clustered together strongly.

The length of the CDR3 is 14 residues. V was pared by 3 bases and J by 2 bases, with 10 bases between. CDR1 and CDR2 (germline): MNHNY, SVGAGI (reference sequence). Unique molecular identifiers tagged the TCR beta cDNA libraries. Input amounts of roughly 0.85 to 11 million T cells were used. These gave around 500,000 cDNA molecules, so each molecule approximated one T cell. Each CDR3 protein is one row after TCRdb ran MiXCR on the PCR reads. The data show about 500,000 distinct CDR3 sequences, less than 45% seen once. The specimen sequenced was blood. This receptor was obtained from a girl aged 5 to 17 with multiple sclerosis. The chain employs TRBV6-6 and TRBJ2-5; TRBD2 might be the D (5 bases). CDR3 amino acids: CASSYRGNQETQYF. The CDR3 DNA sequence: TGTGCCAGCAGTTATAGAGGGAATCAAGAGACCCAGTACTTC.